Below are 7 T cell receptor beta chains sequenced from a single sample in a study of blood T cell repertoires in COVID-19. Sequencing used immunoSEQ multiplex PCR; TCRdb keeps in-frame clones, though not all of them. The sample has more than 95,000 clones, roughly 85% seen once. The sequencing sample was made of peripheral blood. The receptors shown here come from a woman older than 75 with COVID-19, enrolled during active disease.

CDR3 in amino acids: CASSLFNTGRDTEAFF. In DNA form, the CDR3 reads TGTGCCAGCAGTTTGTTTAATACAGGGAGGGACACTGAAGCTTTCTTT. The V call is TRBV28, the J call TRBJ1-1, with TRBD1 as a possible D gene (6 bases). The V end was cut by 3 bases, the J end by 3 bases, with 17 bases between. Germline values: CDR1 MDHEN, CDR2 SYDVKM. CDR3 length: 16 residues.

The chain carries TRBV10-3 and TRBJ2-2, with unresolved D. The CDR3 runs to 17 residues. From germline, CDR1 is ENHRY and CDR2 SYGVKD. Trimming removed 2 bases from V and 2 bases from J, with 15 bases in between. This CDR3 reads CAISEPGYPRNTGELFF. The CDR3 nucleotides are TGTGCCATCAGTGAGCCGGGTTATCCCCGCAACACCGGGGAGCTGTTTTTT.

The chain employs TRBV21-1 and TRBJ1-1; the listed D gene, TRBD1, was not tested against the DNA. TRBV21-1 counts as a pseudogene. This CDR3 has 14 residues. CDR3 DNA: TGTGCCAGCGGGACAACAGGGGTGGACACTGAAGCTTTCTTT. Its translation is CASGTTGVDTEAFF.

The chain couples TRBV4-3 to TRBJ1-4; 7 bases fit TRBD1. Germline V lookup: CDR1 LGHNA, CDR2 YSLEER. The length of the CDR3 is 14 residues. V shed 1 base and J 5 bases; nucleotides not matched to a gene: 1. The DNA of the CDR3 is TGCGCCAGCAGCCAAGGACAGGGAAATGAAAAACTGTTTTTT. Amino acid sequence: CASSQGQGNEKLFF.

This rearrangement joins TRBV5-4 to TRBJ1-2, with 11 bases matching TRBD1. V shed 4 bases and J 4 bases; nucleotides not matched to a gene: 6. This CDR3 has 15 residues. Germline V CDR1 and CDR2: SGHNT, YYREEE (reference sequence). This CDR3 reads CASSQDRGQVYGYTF. The CDR3 nucleotides are TGTGCCAGCAGCCAGGACAGGGGGCAAGTCTATGGCTACACCTTC.

The chain combines TRBV18 with TRBJ1-1; 9 positions match TRBD1. The CDR3 has 15 residues. Unmatched junction bases numbered 8, after V lost 4 bases and J lost 5 bases. Per germline, CDR1 KGHSH and CDR2 LQKENI. CDR3 region: CASSRIQGAGTEAFF. The CDR3 region has the DNA TGTGCCAGCTCACGAATACAGGGGGCAGGAACTGAAGCTTTCTTT.

The table lists this clone with a few counts. This rearrangement joins TRBV9 to TRBJ2-3; weak D call: TRBD2 (6 bases). V was cut by 4 bases and J by 0 bases, with 12 bases left in between. Germline V gives CDR1 SGDLS, CDR2 YYNGEE. CDR3 length equals 15 residues. CDR3 residues: CASSWREGSTDTQYF. DNA of the CDR3: TGTGCCAGCAGCTGGAGGGAAGGGAGCACAGATACGCAGTATTTT. The variable domain in full, completed from reference TRBV9 and TRBJ2-3, reads DSGVTQTPKHLITATGQRVTLRCSPRSGDLSVYWYQQSLDQGLQFLIQYYNGEERAKGNILERFSAQQFPDLHSELNLSSLELGDSALYFCASSWREGSTDTQYFGPGTRLTVL.